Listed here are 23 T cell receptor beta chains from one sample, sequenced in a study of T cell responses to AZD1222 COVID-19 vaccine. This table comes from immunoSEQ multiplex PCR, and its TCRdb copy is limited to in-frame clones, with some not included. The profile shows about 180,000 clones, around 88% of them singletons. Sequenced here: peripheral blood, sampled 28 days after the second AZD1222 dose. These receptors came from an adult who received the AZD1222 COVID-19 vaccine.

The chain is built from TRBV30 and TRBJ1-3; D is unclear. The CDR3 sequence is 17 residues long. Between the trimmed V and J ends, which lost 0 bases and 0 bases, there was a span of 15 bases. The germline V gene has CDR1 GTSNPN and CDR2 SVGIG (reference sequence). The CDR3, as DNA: TGTGCCTGGAGTGTCCCCACCGCCGACCTCTCTGGAAACACCATATATTTT. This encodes CAWSVPTADLSGNTIYF. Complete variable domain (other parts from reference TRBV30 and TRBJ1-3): SQTIHQWPATLVQPVGSPLSLECTVEGTSNPNLYWYRQAAGRGLQLLFYSVGIGQISSEVPQNLSASRPQDRQFILSSKKLLLSDSGFYLCAWSVPTADLSGNTIYFGEGSWLTVV.

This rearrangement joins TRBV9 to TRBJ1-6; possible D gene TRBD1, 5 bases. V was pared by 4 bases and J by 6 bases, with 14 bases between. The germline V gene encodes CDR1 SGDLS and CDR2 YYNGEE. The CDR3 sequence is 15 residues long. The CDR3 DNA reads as TGTGCCAGCAGCACGTCCGGGACCGCTAATTCACCCCTCCACTTT. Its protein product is CASSTSGTANSPLHF.

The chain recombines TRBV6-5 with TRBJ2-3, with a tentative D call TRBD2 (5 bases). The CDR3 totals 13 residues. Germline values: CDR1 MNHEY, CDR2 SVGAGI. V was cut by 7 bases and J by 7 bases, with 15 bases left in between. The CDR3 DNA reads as TGTGCCAGCACCCCAACTAGGCGGCATACGCAGTATTTT. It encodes CASTPTRRHTQYF.

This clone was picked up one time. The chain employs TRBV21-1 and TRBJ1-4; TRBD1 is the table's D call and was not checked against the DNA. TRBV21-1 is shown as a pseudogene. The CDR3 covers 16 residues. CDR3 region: CASSKAGQTGWEKLFF. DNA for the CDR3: TGTGCCAGCAGCAAAGCCGGACAGACAGGGTGGGAAAAACTGTTTTTT.

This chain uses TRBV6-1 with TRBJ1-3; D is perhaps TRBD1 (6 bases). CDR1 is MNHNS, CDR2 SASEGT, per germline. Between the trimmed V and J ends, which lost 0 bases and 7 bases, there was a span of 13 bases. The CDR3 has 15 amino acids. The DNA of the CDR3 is TGTGCCAGCAGTGAAGCGGACAGTCTTGGGAACACCATATATTTT. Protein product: CASSEADSLGNTIYF.

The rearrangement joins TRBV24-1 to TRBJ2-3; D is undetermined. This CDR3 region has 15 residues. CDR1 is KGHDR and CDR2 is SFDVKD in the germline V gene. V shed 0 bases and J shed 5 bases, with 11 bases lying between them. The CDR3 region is CATSDLAPWGDTQYF. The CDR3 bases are TGTGCCACCAGTGATTTGGCACCCTGGGGAGATACGCAGTATTTT.

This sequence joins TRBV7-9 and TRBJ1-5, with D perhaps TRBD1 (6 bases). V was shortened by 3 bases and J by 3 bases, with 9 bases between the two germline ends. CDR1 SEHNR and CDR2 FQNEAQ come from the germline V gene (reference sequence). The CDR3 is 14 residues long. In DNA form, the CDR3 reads TGTGCCAGCAGCTTTCAGGGGAACAATCAGCCCCAGCATTTT. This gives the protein CASSFQGNNQPQHF.

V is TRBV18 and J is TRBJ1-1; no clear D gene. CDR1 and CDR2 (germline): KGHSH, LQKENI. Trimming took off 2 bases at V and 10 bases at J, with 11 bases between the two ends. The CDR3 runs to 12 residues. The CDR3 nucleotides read TGTGCCAGCTCACCAGAACCGGGTCGAGCTTTCTTT. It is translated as CASSPEPGRAFF.

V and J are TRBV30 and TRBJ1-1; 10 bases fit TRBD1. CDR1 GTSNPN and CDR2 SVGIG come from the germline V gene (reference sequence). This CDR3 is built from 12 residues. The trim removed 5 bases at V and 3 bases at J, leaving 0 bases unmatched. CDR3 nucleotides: TGTGCCTGGGACAGGGGGCACACTGAAGCTTTCTTT. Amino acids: CAWDRGHTEAFF.

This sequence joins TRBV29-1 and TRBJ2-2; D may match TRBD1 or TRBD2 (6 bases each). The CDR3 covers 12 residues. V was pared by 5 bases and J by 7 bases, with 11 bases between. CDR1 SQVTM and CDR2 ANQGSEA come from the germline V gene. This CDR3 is CSVSRGVGELFF. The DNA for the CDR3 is TGCAGCGTTAGTAGGGGGGTCGGGGAGCTGTTTTTT.

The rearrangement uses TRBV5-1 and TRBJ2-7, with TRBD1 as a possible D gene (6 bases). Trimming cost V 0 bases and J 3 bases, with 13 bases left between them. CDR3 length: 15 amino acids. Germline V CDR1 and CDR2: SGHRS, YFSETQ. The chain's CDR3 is CASSLGGAGDYEQYF. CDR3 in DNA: TGCGCCAGCAGCTTGGGAGGAGCAGGGGACTACGAGCAGTACTTC. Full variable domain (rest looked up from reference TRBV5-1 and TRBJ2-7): KAGVTQTPRYLIKTRGQQVTLSCSPISGHRSVSWYQQTPGQGLQFLFEYFSETQRNKGNFPGRFSGRQFSNSRSEMNVSTLELGDSALYLCASSLGGAGDYEQYFGPGTRLTVT.

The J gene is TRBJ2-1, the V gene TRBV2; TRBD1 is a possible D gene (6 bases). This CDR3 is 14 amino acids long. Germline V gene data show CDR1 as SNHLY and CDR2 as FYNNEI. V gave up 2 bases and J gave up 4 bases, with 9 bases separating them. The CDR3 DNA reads TGTGCCAGCAGTGAACGGACAGCTTACAATGAGCAGTTCTTC. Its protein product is CASSERTAYNEQFF.

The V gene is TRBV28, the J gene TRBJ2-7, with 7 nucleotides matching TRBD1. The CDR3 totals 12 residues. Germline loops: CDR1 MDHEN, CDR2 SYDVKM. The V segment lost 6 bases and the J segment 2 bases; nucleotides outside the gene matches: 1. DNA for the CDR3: TGTGCCAGCAGGGGGACAGCCTACGAGCAGTACTTC. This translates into CASRGTAYEQYF.

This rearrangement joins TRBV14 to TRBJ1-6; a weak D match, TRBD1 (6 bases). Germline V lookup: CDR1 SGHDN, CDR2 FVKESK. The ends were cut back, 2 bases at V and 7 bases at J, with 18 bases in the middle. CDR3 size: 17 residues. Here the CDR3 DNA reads TGTGCCAGCAGCCAAACTCCGGGACATCGGAAGAATTCACCCCTCCACTTT. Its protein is CASSQTPGHRKNSPLHF.

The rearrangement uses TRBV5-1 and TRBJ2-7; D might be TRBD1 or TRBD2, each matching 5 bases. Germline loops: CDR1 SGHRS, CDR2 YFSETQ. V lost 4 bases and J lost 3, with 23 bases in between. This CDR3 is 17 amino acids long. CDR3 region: CASSLGTGTQKFYEQYF. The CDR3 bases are TGCGCCAGCAGCCTAGGGACCGGCACCCAGAAATTCTACGAGCAGTACTTC.

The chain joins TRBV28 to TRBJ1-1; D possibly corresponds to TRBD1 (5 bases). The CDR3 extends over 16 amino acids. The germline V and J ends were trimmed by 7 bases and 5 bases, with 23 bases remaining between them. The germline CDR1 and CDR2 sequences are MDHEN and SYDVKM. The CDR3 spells CASKWDGLPGKTEAFF. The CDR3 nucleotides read TGTGCCAGCAAATGGGACGGACTCCCTGGTAAGACTGAAGCTTTCTTT.

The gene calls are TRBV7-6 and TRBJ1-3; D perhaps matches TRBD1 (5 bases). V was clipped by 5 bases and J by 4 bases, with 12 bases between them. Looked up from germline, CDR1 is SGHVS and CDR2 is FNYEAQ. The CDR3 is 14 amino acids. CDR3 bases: TGTGCCAGCAGCGCCCCAGGGTTCGGAAACACCATATATTTT. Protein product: CASSAPGFGNTIYF.

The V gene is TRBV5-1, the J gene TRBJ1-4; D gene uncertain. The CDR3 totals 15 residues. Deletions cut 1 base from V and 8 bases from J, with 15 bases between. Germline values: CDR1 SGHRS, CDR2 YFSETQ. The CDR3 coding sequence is TGCGCCAGCAGCTTGTATGGGAACGAAAGGGAAAAACTGTTTTTT. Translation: CASSLYGNEREKLFF.

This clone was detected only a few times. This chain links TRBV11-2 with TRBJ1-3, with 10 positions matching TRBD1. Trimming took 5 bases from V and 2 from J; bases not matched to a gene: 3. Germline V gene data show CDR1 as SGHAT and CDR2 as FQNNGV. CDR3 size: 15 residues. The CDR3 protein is CASSPGTGAGNTIYF. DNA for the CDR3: TGTGCCAGCAGCCCGGGGACAGGGGCTGGAAACACCATATATTTT.

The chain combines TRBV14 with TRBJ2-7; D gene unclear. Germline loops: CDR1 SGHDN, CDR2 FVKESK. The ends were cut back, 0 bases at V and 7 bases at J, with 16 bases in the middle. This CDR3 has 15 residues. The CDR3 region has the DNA TGTGCCAGCAGCCAAGAGGTCACCCGCTACGATGAGCAGTACTTC. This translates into CASSQEVTRYDEQYF.

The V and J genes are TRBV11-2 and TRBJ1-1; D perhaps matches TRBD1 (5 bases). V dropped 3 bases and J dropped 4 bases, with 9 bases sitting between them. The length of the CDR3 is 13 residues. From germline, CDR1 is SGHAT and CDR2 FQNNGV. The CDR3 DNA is TGTGCCAGCAGCTTCGGCAGGGTCACTGAAGCTTTCTTT. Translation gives CASSFGRVTEAFF.

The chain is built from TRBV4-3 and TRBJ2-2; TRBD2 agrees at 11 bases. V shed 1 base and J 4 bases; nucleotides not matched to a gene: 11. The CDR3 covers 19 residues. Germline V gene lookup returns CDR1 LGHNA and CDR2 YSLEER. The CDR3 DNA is TGCGCCAGCAGCCAAGGAACCCCAACTAGCGGGAGACTCACCGGGGAGCTGTTTTTT. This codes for CASSQGTPTSGRLTGELFF.

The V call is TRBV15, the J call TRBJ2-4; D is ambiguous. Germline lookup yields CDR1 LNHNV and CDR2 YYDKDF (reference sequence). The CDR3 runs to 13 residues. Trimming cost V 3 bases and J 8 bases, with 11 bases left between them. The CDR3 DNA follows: TGTGCCACCAGCAGTACACAGCGACACATTCAGTACTTC. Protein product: CATSSTQRHIQYF.